This TCR beta chain was observed in a study of radiation and T cells in renal cell carcinoma (TCRdb year 2020). Background for the entire study: Samples came from a clinical trial, in which primary renal cell carcinomas received 15 Gy stereotactic body radiation therapy followed by nephrectomy 4 weeks later. Across all 50 or so samples, several million unique CDR3 nucleotide sequences encoding around 2.8 million unique CDR3 amino acid sequences were identified. A total of approximately 53 samples underwent TCR beta sequencing, made up of some 26 tumors and about 27 peripheral blood samples. The full study reports these points: Because pretreatment tumor biopsies were not available, the baseline intratumoral presence of clonotypes could not be determined. Top tumor clonotypes rose in blood from baseline to 2 weeks post-radiation, then contracted by 4 weeks, suggesting transient expansion of tumor-resident clones. Changes in the blood repertoire were not tracked past 4 weeks after treatment. The single-armed trial design could not address effects of radiation dose or scheduling on the TCR repertoire.

The V and J ends are trimmed by 5 bases and 3 bases, leaving 14 bases between them. The CDR3 measures 14 amino acids from cysteine to phenylalanine. The sequence is cut down to CDR3 DNA, 42 bases in frame from base 1. Via the germline V gene, CDR1 is SGHRS and CDR2 YFSETQ. The sample's time point label, decoded: baseline pretreatment blood. Per the publication, the treatment or condition label means: 15 Gy SBRT to primary tumor, nephrectomy 4 weeks later. To follow tumor-enriched clonotypes, serial peripheral blood was collected from radiation-treated patients at baseline and at 2 weeks and 4 weeks after SBRT. Renal cell carcinoma with clear cell pathology was present in all patients. Genomic DNA for TCR sequencing was prepared using the QIAamp DNA Blood Mini Kit (Qiagen). Samples were included in the analyses only if all quality control checks were passed. The immunoSEQ kit was used, according to the manufacturer's recommendations, to generate TCR beta libraries from genomic DNA. For library preparation, a first multiplex PCR was performed with proprietary primers, followed by a second PCR in which unique barcodes were added, and bead cleanups were performed after each round. A positive control reaction and a negative control reaction, both provided in the kit, were run with every batch of samples. The final libraries were assessed on an Agilent 4200 TapeStation D1000 ScreenTape, pooled by volume, and quantified by qPCR. Sequencing ran on an Illumina NextSeq500 with a MidOutput 150-cycle cartridge, using 156 Read1 and 15 Index1 cycles with kit custom primers. The pooled library was loaded at 0.95 to 1 pM with around 20% PhiX control spiked in. On the authors' methods: Vendor-processed data were analyzed in R, and a clonotype was defined as all T cells sharing the same CDR3 nucleotide sequence. In the clone abundance analyses, frequencies in each sample were normalized to that sample's 10,000 most abundant clones. Public T cell clones, averaging fewer than five per sample, were removed before analysis. A difference in abundance of at least 32-fold between compartments was used to define tumor-enriched and baseline blood-enriched clonotypes. A beta-binomial differential abundance model was applied to find clonotypes that expanded or contracted between blood time points. Tumor-blood repertoire similarity was measured with the Baroni-Urbani and Buser coefficient, and group comparisons used two-tailed Wilcoxon tests in R. TCRdb's version of the immuneACCESS table is confined to in-frame rearrangements and falls short of the full clone set. An unresolved V gene accounts for under half of the shortfall where checked; the remainder is of unknown origin. V and J calls and clone size follow that table, whereas D and trimming were derived from the DNA. Recorded for this sample are roughly 100,000 clones; 65% to 85% of them occurred a single time. The top ten clonotypes cover around 6.7% of the sample.

This clone has more than one count but fewer than ten. The specificity of this receptor is unknown. Base quality data are lacking; no much larger clone is found one base away. The sample here was blood, taken from a patient whose treatment included radiotherapy and nephrectomy. This chain is built from TRBV5-1 and TRBJ1-1; matching of 6 bases hints at TRBD1 as the D gene. The receptor was isolated from a man aged 55 to 70 with renal cell carcinoma. This receptor has the CDR3 CASSLGGWDTEAFF. The nucleotide sequence is TGCGCCAGCAGTTTAGGGGGATGGGACACTGAAGCTTTCTTT.